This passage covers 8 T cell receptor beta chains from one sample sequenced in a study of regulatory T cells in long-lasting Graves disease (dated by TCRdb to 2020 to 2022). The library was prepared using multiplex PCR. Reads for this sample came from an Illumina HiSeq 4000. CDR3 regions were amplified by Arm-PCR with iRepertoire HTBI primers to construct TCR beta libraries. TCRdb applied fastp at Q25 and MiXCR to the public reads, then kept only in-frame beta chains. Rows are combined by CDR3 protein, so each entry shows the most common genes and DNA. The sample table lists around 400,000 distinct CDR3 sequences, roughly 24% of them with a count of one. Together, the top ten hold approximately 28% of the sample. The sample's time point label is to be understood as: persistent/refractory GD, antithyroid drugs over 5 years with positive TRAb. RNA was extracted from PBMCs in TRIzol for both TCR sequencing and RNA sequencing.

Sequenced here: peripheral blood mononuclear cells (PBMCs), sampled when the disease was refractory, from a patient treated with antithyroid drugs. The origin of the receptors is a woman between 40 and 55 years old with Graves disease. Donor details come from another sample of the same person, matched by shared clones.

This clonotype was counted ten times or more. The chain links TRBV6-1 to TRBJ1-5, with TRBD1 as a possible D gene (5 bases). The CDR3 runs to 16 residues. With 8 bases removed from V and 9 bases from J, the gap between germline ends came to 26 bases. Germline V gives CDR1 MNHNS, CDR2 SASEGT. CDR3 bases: TGTGCCAGCGCGGGTTTGACAGCCGGGGGGGATAGGCCCCAGCATTTT. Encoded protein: CASAGLTAGGDRPQHF.

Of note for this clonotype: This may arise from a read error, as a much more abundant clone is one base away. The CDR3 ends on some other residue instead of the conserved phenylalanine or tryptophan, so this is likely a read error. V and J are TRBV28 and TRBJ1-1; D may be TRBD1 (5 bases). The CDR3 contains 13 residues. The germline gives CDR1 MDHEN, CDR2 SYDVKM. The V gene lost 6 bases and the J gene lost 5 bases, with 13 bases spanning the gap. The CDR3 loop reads CASSVQGRTEAFV. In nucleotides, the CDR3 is TGTGCCAGCAGCGTTCAGGGTCGAACTGAAGCTTTCGTT.

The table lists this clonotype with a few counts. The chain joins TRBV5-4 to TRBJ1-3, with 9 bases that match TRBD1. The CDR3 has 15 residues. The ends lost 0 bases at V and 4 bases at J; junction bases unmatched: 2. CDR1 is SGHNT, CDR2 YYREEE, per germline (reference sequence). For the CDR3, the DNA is TGTGCCAGCAGCTTGGGAGGGACAGGGGGAAACACCATATATTTT. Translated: CASSLGGTGGNTIYF.

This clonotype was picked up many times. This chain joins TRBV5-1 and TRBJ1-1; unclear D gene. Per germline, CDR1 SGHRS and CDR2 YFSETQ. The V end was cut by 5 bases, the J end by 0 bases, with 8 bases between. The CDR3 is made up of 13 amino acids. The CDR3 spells CASRSSVNTEAFF. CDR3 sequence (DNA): TGCGCCAGCAGGTCTAGTGTGAACACTGAAGCTTTCTTT.

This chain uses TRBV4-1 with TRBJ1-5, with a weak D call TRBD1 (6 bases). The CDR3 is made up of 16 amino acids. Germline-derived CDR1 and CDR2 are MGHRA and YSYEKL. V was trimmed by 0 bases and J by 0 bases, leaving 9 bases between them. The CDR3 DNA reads TGCGCCAGCAGCCAAGAAACAGGGTATAGCAATCAGCCCCAGCATTTT. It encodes CASSQETGYSNQPQHF.

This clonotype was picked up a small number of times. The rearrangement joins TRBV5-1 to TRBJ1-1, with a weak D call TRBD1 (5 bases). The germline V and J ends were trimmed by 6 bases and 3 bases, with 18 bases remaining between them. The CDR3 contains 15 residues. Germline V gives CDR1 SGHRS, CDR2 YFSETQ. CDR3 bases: TGCGCCAGCAAAAATAGTATGGGGCAGGACACTGAAGCTTTCTTT. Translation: CASKNSMGQDTEAFF.

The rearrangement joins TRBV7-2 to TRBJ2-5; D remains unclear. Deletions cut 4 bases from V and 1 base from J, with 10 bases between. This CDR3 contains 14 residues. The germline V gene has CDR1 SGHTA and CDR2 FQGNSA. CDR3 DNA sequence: TGTGCCAGCAGCTCGCCCCACGCCCAAGAGACCCAGTACTTC. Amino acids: CASSSPHAQETQYF.

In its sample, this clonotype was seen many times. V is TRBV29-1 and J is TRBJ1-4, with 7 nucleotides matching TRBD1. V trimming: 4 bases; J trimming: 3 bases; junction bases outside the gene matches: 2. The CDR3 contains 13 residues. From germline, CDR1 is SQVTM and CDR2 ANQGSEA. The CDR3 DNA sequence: TGCAGCGTTGGGGACAGCCCTAATGAAAAACTGTTTTTT. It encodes CSVGDSPNEKLFF.